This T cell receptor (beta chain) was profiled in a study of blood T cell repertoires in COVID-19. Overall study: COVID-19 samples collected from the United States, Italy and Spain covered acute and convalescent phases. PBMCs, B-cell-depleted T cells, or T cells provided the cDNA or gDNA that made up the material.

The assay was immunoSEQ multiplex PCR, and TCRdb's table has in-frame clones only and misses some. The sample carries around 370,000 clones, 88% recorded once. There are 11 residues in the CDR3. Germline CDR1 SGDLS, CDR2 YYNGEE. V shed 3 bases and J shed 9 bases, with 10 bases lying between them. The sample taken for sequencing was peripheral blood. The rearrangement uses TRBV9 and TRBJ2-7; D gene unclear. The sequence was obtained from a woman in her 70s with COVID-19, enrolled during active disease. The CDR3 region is CASSAGVVQYF. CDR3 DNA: TGTGCCAGCAGCGCCGGAGTAGTGCAGTACTTC.